This T cell receptor (beta chain) was observed in a study of blood T cell repertoires in COVID-19. On the study more broadly: Samples of COVID-19 (acute and convalescent) were obtained from the United States, Italy and Spain. Sample material is recorded as cDNA or gDNA derived from T cells, B-cell-depleted T cells, or PBMCs.

Germline values: CDR1 SGHVS, CDR2 FQNEAQ. The CDR3 runs to 12 residues. V lost 5 bases to trimming and J lost 7 bases, with 6 bases between them. TCRdb's table, derived via immunoSEQ multiplex PCR, lists solely in-frame clones and lacks some. Among approximately 400,000 clones, roughly nine tenths were seen once, and the ten largest hold 0.95% to 1.5%. Sequenced material: peripheral blood. The receptor comes from a man in his forties with acute or convalescent COVID-19. The chain links TRBV7-8 to TRBJ1-6; D is unclear. Written as DNA, the CDR3 is TGTGCCAGCAGCCCCATCAATTCACCCCTCCACTTT. This translates into CASSPINSPLHF.